The 22 T cell receptor beta chains given below trace back to one sample, sequenced in a study of early T cells in non-severe SARS-CoV-2 infection. TCRdb redid the calling of the 5' RACE reads with MiXCR, one entry per CDR3 protein. The profile shows 20,000 to 30,000 distinct CDR3 sequences, around 3.9% of them singletons. The sequencing sample was made of whole blood. All receptors derive from an adult who was a healthcare worker with PCR-confirmed SARS-CoV-2 infection or an uninfected control (not recorded which).

This clonotype was counted ten times or more. CDR3 region: CASSLRQGNTGELFF. The CDR3 nucleotides are TGTGCCAGCAGCTTGAGACAGGGGAACACCGGGGAGCTGTTTTTT. The J gene is TRBJ2-2, the V gene TRBV5-4, with TRBD1 matching 7 bases. The germline V gene encodes CDR1 SGHNT and CDR2 YYREEE (reference sequence). The trim removed 1 base at V and 1 base at J, leaving 1 base unmatched. CDR3 length: 15 amino acids.

This clonotype was recorded many times. The gene calls are TRBV5-1 and TRBJ2-7, with 9 bases fitting TRBD1. CDR3 length: 16 residues. After removal of 4 bases from V and 2 bases from J, the junction contained 10 bases not matched to a gene. Germline V CDR1 and CDR2: SGHRS, YFSETQ. CDR3 coding DNA: TGCGCCAGCAGCACGGACAGGGGCGGCTACCCCTACGAGCAGTACTTC. Its translation: CASSTDRGGYPYEQYF. The full variable domain, completed using reference TRBV5-1 and TRBJ2-7, is KAGVTQTPRYLIKTRGQQVTLSCSPISGHRSVSWYQQTPGQGLQFLFEYFSETQRNKGNFPGRFSGRQFSNSRSEMNVSTLELGDSALYLCASSTDRGGYPYEQYFGPGTRLTVT.

This clonotype was picked up many times. The rearrangement uses TRBV30 and TRBJ2-3; D is unclear. The germline V and J ends were trimmed by 3 bases and 0 bases, with 10 bases remaining between them. Germline V gives CDR1 GTSNPN, CDR2 SVGIG (reference sequence). The CDR3 has 14 amino acids. In nucleotides, the CDR3 is TGTGCCTGGAGCGTAGCCGGGAGCACAGATACGCAGTATTTT. Amino acid sequence: CAWSVAGSTDTQYF.

There are many counts of this clonotype. V is TRBV20-1 and J is TRBJ2-3, with a weak D call TRBD2 (5 bases). The germline gives CDR1 DFQATT, CDR2 SNEGSKA (reference sequence). V was clipped by 1 base and J by 9 bases, with 17 bases between them. This CDR3 contains 14 residues. The CDR3 nucleotides read TGCAGTGCTAGAGCTTTGACTACACCGGGAACGCAGTATTTT. As protein: CSARALTTPGTQYF.

In its sample, this clonotype was seen many times. The V gene is TRBV12-3 or TRBV12-4, the J gene TRBJ1-2; TRBD1 is a possible D gene (6 bases). The CDR3 spans 14 residues. V was clipped by 2 bases and J by 2 bases, with 9 bases between them. The chain's CDR3 is CASSLTGTNYGYTF. CDR3 nucleotides: TGTGCCAGCAGTTTAACAGGGACCAACTATGGCTACACCTTC.

V and J are TRBV20-1 and TRBJ2-7; 15 bases are a match to TRBD2. The CDR3 spans 14 residues. Trimming took 5 bases from V and 4 from J; bases not matched to a gene: 3. Germline CDR1 is DFQATT and CDR2 is SNEGSKA (reference sequence). CDR3 protein: CSAGLAGGFYEQYF. CDR3 bases: TGCAGTGCTGGACTAGCGGGAGGGTTTTACGAGCAGTACTTC.

In its sample, this clonotype was seen many times. The gene calls are TRBV19 and TRBJ2-5, with D uncertain. Germline assignment: CDR1 LNHDA and CDR2 SQIVND (reference sequence). There are 15 residues in the CDR3. Trimming pared 4 bases from V and 4 bases from J, leaving 16 bases between. The CDR3 DNA follows: TGTGCCAGTAGTACCCCGAAGCCCGGCGGAGAGACCCAGTACTTC. It codes for CASSTPKPGGETQYF.

This clonotype has a count of ten or more. The CDR3 spells CASSQDRVGAFF. CDR3 nucleotide sequence: TGTGCCAGCAGCCAAGACAGGGTTGGAGCTTTCTTT. This rearrangement joins TRBV3-1 to TRBJ1-1; tentative D call: TRBD1 (5 bases). Looked up from germline, CDR1 is LGHDT and CDR2 is YNNKEL (reference sequence). CDR3 length equals 12 residues. Trimming stripped 0 bases from V and 10 bases from J, with 9 bases between. Combining the CDR3 with reference TRBV3-1 and TRBJ1-1 gives the whole variable domain DTAVSQTPKYLVTQMGNDKSIKCEQNLGHDTMYWYKQDSKKFLKIMFSYNNKELIINETVPNRFSPKSPDKAHLNLHINSLELGDSAVYFCASSQDRVGAFFGQGTRLTVV.

This clonotype showed up many times. The DNA for the CDR3 is TGTGCCAGCAGCTATAGCGGGGTCTACAATGAGCAGTTCTTC. Translation gives CASSYSGVYNEQFF. The chain carries TRBV4-2 and TRBJ2-1; 8 positions agree with TRBD2. The trim removed 5 bases at V and 3 bases at J, leaving 3 bases unmatched. CDR3 size: 14 residues. Per germline, CDR1 LGHNA and CDR2 YNFKEQ.

This clonotype appeared a single time. The CDR3 region has the DNA TGTGCCACCGGCCGACAAGGGCATGAGACCCAGTACTTC. Translation gives CATGRQGHETQYF. The chain has TRBV24-1 and TRBJ2-5; unclear D gene. Trimming removed 9 bases from V and 5 bases from J, with 15 bases in between. The CDR3 runs 13 residues. CDR1 and CDR2 (germline): KGHDR, SFDVKD.

The CDR3 bases are TGTGCCAGCAGTTTATCCCCGGGAACGGATAATTCACCCCTCCACTTT. Its translation: CASSLSPGTDNSPLHF. The V gene is TRBV28, the J gene TRBJ1-6; D is unclear. The CDR3 is 16 residues long. The V gene's germline CDR1 is MDHEN and CDR2 SYDVKM. The V and J ends lost 1 base and 5 bases respectively, with 12 bases between them.

Many counts were recorded for this clonotype. The chain is built from TRBV10-3 and TRBJ1-1, with D uncertain. Per the germline V gene, CDR1 is ENHRY and CDR2 is SYGVKD. This CDR3 region has 14 residues. Between the trimmed V and J ends, which lost 0 bases and 1 base, there was a span of 6 bases. CDR3: CAISESLGNTEAFF. CDR3 bases: TGTGCCATCAGTGAGTCATTGGGGAACACTGAAGCTTTCTTT.

This clonotype was counted ten times or more. This sequence joins TRBV2 and TRBJ2-1, with D possibly being TRBD2 (5 bases). Trimming pared 4 bases from V and 9 bases from J, leaving 16 bases between. The CDR3 consists of 14 residues. CDR1 SNHLY and CDR2 FYNNEI come from the germline V gene. The CDR3 DNA reads as TGTGCCAGCAGTGGAGGGAATGCTGTCGGTGAGCAGTTCTTC. It encodes CASSGGNAVGEQFF.

This clonotype was recorded many times. The J gene is TRBJ2-3, the V gene TRBV24-1, with 7 bases that match TRBD1. The J segment lost 5 bases and the V segment lost 4 bases, leaving 5 bases of the junction unmatched. Germline assignment: CDR1 KGHDR and CDR2 SFDVKD. The CDR3 contains 14 residues. The chain's CDR3 is CATSDPGTEDTQYF. Written as DNA, the CDR3 is TGTGCCACCAGTGACCCTGGGACAGAAGATACGCAGTATTTT.

This clonotype has a count of ten or more. This rearrangement joins TRBV20-1 to TRBJ1-6, with 7 bases identical to TRBD1. In germline, CDR1 is DFQATT, CDR2 SNEGSKA (reference sequence). V lost 0 bases, J lost 10 bases, and 12 bases stayed unmatched. The CDR3 runs to 16 residues. Here the CDR3 reads CSARDQSRGTQSPLHF. CDR3 in DNA: TGCAGTGCTAGAGATCAAAGCAGGGGGACCCAGTCACCCCTCCACTTT.

The chain is built from TRBV5-4 and TRBJ2-7; possible D gene TRBD1, 5 bases. Germline loops: CDR1 SGHNT, CDR2 YYREEE (reference sequence). CDR3 length equals 13 residues. Between the trimmed V and J ends, which lost 4 bases and 3 bases, there was a span of 11 bases. Here the CDR3 reads CASSPFQGYEQYF. For the CDR3, the DNA is TGTGCCAGCAGCCCATTCCAGGGCTACGAGCAGTACTTC.

At least ten counts were recorded for this clonotype. The chain links TRBV20-1 to TRBJ2-5; tentative D call: TRBD1 (5 bases). The CDR3 length is 13 residues. Per the germline V gene, CDR1 is DFQATT and CDR2 is SNEGSKA (reference sequence). Between the trimmed V and J ends, which lost 4 bases and 4 bases, there was a span of 13 bases. CDR3 amino acids: CSAILGVGETQYF. The DNA of the CDR3 is TGCAGTGCTATTCTAGGGGTTGGAGAGACCCAGTACTTC.

Many counts were recorded for this clonotype. The chain recombines TRBV20-1 with TRBJ2-7; D might be TRBD2 (5 bases). V lost 6 bases and J 2 bases, leaving 14 bases between the germline ends. Germline V gene lookup returns CDR1 DFQATT and CDR2 SNEGSKA (reference sequence). The CDR3 has 13 amino acids. CDR3 bases: TGCAGTGCGCACTACTCCGGGACCTACGAGCAGTACTTC. Protein: CSAHYSGTYEQYF.

This clonotype was counted many times. The V and J genes are TRBV7-2 and TRBJ2-7, with 9 bases identical to TRBD1. The CDR3 has 15 amino acids. CDR1 and CDR2 from the germline V gene are SGHTA and FQGNSA. The trim removed 5 bases at V and 7 bases at J, leaving 12 bases unmatched. The CDR3 reads CASSQVGTGLGEQYF. CDR3 DNA sequence: TGTGCCAGCAGCCAGGTGGGGACAGGGCTAGGTGAGCAGTACTTC.

The sample holds a few counts of this clonotype. V usage is TRBV20-1 and J usage is TRBJ2-3; D unclear. Germline loops: CDR1 DFQATT, CDR2 SNEGSKA (reference sequence). This CDR3 spans 13 amino acids. V dropped 2 bases and J dropped 0 bases, with 6 bases sitting between them. For the CDR3, the DNA is TGCAGTGCTAGAAAGACTAGCACAGATACGCAGTATTTT. Translation gives CSARKTSTDTQYF.

The table lists this clonotype with many counts. The chain recombines TRBV28 with TRBJ1-2; D may be TRBD1 (5 bases). V was shortened by 5 bases and J by 0 bases, with 16 bases between the two germline ends. CDR3 length: 16 amino acids. CDR1 and CDR2 from the germline V gene are MDHEN and SYDVKM. Here the CDR3 reads CASSTDRDATNYGYTF. In DNA, the CDR3 is TGTGCCAGCAGTACTGACCGGGACGCAACTAACTATGGCTACACCTTC.

J is TRBJ1-1 and V is TRBV29-1; 11 nucleotides agree with TRBD1. Germline loops: CDR1 SQVTM, CDR2 ANQGSEA. This CDR3 is built from 14 residues. V lost 4 bases to trimming and J lost 4 bases; unmatched junction nucleotides: 5. For the CDR3, the DNA is TGCAGCGTTGTGGACAGGGGGCTGGGCACTGAAGCTTTCTTT. Its translation: CSVVDRGLGTEAFF.